This T cell receptor (beta chain) was sequenced during a study of Ad26.COV2.S vaccination and SARS-CoV-2 variants. Study details: The study gave Ad26.COV2.S intramuscularly, once or twice 56 days apart. Study observations and caveats: Substantial breadth was reportedly displayed by spike-specific CD8+ and CD4+ T cell responses after vaccination. Possible underestimation of total T cell responses by the TCR breadth and depth analyses was noted. People given the vaccine had a wider spike-specific TCR breadth than placebo recipients did.

Stated treatment: some 20 received Ad26.COV2.S at low or high dose, single or two shots; 5 received placebo; per-sample allocation not given. After the first vaccine or placebo injection, samples were drawn on day 63. The CDR3 spans 14 residues. From germline, CDR1 is LNHDA and CDR2 SQIVND (reference sequence). With 6 bases removed from V and 4 bases from J, the gap between germline ends came to 16 bases. As concerns this clone: Its antigen is not known.

Assay used: immunoSEQ multiplex PCR; TCRdb lists only in-frame clones, some missing. The table lists around 400,000 clones, about 89% of them singletons. This material consisted of peripheral blood, taken in a trial of Ad26.COV2.S vaccine versus placebo. The TCR was taken from a person between 18 and 60 years old who received the Ad26.COV2.S COVID-19 vaccine or a placebo. The chain carries TRBV19 and TRBJ2-7, with D possibly TRBD1 on 6 matching bases. DNA of the CDR3: TGTGCCAGTAGCATAAGGGCAGGGGTTTACGAGCAGTACTTC. It codes for CASSIRAGVYEQYF.